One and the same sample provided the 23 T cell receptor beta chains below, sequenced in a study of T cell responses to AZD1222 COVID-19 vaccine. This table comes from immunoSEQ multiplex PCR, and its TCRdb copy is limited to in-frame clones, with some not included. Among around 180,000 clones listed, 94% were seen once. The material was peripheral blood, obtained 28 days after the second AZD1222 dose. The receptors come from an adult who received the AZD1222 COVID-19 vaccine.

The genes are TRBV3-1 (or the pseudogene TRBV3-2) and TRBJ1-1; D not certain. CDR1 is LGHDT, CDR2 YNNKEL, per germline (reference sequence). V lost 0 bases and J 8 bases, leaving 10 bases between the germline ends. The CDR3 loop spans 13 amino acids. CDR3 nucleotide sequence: TGTGCCAGCAGCCAAGATTTAATCGGCGAAGCTTTCTTT. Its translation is CASSQDLIGEAFF.

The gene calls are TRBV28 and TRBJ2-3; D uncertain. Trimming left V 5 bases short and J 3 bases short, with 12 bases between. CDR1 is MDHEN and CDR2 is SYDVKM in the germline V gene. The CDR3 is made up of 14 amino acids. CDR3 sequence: CASSPILMTDTQYF. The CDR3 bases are TGTGCCAGCAGTCCCATACTAATGACAGATACGCAGTATTTT.

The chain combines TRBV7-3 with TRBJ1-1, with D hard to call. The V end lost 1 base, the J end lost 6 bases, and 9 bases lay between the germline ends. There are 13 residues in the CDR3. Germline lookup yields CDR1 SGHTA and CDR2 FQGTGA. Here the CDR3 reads CASSLSPGAEAFF. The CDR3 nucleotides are TGTGCCAGCAGCTTAAGTCCCGGGGCTGAAGCTTTCTTT.

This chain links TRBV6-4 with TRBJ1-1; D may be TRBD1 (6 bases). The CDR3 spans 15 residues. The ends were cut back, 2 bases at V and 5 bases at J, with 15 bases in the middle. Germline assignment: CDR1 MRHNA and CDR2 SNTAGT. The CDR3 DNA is TGTGCCAGCAGTGACGATTCGGCAGGGGTGACTGAAGCTTTCTTT. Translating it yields CASSDDSAGVTEAFF.

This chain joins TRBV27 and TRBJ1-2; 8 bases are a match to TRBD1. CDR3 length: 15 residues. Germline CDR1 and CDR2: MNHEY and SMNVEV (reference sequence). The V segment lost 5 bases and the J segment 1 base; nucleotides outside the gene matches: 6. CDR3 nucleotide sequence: TGTGCCAGCAGTCCATCGACAGGGGTTAACTATGGCTACACCTTC. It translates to CASSPSTGVNYGYTF.

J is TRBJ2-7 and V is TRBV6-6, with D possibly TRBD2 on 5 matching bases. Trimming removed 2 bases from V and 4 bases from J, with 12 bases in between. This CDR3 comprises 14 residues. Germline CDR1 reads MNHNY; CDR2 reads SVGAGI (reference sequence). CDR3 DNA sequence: TGTGCCAGCAGTTACCTAGGAGGATCATACGAGCAGTACTTC. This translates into CASSYLGGSYEQYF.

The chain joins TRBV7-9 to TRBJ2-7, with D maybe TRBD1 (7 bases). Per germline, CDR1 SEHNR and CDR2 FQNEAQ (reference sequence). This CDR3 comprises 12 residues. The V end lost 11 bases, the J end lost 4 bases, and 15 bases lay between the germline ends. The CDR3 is CASTEGAYEQYF. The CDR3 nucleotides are TGTGCCTCCACGGAGGGGGCTTACGAGCAGTACTTC.

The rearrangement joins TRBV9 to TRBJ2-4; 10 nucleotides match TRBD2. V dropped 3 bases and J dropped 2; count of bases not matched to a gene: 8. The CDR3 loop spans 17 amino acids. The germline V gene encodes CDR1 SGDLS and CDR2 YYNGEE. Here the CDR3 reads CASSGFSSGGSKNIQYF. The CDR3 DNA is TGTGCCAGCAGCGGTTTCTCTAGCGGGGGCTCCAAAAACATTCAGTACTTC.

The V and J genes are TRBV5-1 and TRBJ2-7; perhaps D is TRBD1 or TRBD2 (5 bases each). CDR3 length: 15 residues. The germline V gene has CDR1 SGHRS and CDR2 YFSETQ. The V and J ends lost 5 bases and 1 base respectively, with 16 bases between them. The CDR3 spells CASRRTGTASYEQYF. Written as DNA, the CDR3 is TGCGCCAGCAGGAGAACCGGGACGGCATCCTACGAGCAGTACTTC.

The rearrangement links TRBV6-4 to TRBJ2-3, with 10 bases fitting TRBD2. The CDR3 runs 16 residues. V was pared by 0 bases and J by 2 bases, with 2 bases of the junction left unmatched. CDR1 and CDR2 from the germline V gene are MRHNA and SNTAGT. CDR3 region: CASSDSSGGATDTQYF. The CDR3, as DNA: TGTGCCAGCAGTGACTCGAGCGGGGGGGCCACAGATACGCAGTATTTT.

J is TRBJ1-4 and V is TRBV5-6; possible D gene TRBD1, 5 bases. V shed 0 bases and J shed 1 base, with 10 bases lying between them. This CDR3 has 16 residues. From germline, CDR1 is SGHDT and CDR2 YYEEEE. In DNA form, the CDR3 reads TGTGCCAGCAGCTTGGGTTGGACATTAACTAATGAAAAACTGTTTTTT. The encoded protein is CASSLGWTLTNEKLFF.

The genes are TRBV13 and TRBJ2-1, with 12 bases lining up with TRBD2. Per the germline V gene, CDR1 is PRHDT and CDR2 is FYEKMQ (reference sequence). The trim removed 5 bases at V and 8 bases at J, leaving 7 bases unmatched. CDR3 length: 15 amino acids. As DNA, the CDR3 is TGTGCCAGCAGCCCGTGGACTAGCGGGACCCATGAGCAGTTCTTC. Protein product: CASSPWTSGTHEQFF.

The CDR3 is CAWDVLGKPQHF. As DNA, the CDR3 is TGTGCCTGGGACGTCCTAGGCAAGCCCCAGCATTTT. The rearrangement joins TRBV30 to TRBJ1-5; D unclear. There are 12 residues in the CDR3. CDR1 and CDR2 from the germline V gene are GTSNPN and SVGIG (reference sequence). V was clipped by 5 bases and J by 8 bases, with 13 bases between them.

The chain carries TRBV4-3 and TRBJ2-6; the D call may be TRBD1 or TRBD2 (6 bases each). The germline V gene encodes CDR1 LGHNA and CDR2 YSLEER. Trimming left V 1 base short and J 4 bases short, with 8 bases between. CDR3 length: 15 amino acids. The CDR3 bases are TGCGCCAGCAGCCAAGGGGGGGCCGGGGCCAACGTCCTGACTTTC. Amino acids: CASSQGGAGANVLTF.

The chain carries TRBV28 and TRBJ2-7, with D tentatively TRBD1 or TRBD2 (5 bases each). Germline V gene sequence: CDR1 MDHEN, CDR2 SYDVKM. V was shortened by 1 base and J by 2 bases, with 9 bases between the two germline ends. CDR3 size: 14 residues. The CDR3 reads CASSLFKGPYEQYF. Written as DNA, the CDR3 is TGTGCCAGCAGTTTATTCAAGGGACCCTACGAGCAGTACTTC.

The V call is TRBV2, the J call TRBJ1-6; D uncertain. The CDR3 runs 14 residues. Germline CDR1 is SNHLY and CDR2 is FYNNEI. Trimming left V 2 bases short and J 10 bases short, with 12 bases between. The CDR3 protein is CASSELMKNSPLHF. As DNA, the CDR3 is TGTGCCAGCAGTGAACTGATGAAGAACTCACCCCTCCACTTT.

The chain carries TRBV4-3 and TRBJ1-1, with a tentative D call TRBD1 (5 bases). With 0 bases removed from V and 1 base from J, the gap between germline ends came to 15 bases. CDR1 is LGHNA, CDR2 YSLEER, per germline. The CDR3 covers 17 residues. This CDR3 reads CASSQEASGTANTEAFF. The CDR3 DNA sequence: TGCGCCAGCAGCCAAGAAGCATCGGGGACGGCGAACACTGAAGCTTTCTTT.

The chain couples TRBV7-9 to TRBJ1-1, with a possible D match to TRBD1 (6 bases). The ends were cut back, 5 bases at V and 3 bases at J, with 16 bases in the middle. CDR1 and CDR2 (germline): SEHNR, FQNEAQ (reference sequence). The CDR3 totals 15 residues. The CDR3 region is CASSPRTDLYTEAFF. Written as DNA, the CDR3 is TGTGCCAGCAGCCCTAGGACAGACCTATACACTGAAGCTTTCTTT.

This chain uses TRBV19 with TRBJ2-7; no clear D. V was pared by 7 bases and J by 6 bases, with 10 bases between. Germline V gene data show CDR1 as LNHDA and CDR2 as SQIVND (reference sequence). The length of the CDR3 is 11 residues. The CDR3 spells CASTFLGEQYF. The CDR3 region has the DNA TGTGCCAGTACTTTCCTGGGCGAGCAGTACTTC.

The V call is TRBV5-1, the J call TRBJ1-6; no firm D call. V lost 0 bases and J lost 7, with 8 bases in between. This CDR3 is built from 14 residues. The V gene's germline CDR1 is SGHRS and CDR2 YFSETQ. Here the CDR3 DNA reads TGCGCCAGCAGCTTGGGGTCAGGCAATTCACCCCTCCACTTT. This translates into CASSLGSGNSPLHF.

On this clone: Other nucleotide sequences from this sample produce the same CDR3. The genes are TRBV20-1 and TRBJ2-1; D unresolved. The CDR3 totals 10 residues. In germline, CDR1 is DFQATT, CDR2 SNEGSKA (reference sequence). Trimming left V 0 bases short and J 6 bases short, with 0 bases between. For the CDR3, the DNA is TGCAGTGCTAGAGACAATGAGCAGTTCTTC. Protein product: CSARDNEQFF.

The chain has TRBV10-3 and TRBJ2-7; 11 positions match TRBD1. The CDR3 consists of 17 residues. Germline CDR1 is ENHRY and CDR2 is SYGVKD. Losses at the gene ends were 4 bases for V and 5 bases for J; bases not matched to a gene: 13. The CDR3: CAISAGGLWDRGNEQYF. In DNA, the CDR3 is TGTGCCATCAGTGCGGGGGGGCTCTGGGACAGGGGGAACGAGCAGTACTTC.

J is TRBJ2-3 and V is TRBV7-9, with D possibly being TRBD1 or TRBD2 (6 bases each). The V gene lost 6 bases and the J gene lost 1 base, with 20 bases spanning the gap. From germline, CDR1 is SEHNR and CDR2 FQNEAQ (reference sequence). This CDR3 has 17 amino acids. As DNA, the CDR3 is TGTGCCAGCAGACGAAAGGTCGGGGGCCGGGGCACAGATACGCAGTATTTT. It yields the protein CASRRKVGGRGTDTQYF.